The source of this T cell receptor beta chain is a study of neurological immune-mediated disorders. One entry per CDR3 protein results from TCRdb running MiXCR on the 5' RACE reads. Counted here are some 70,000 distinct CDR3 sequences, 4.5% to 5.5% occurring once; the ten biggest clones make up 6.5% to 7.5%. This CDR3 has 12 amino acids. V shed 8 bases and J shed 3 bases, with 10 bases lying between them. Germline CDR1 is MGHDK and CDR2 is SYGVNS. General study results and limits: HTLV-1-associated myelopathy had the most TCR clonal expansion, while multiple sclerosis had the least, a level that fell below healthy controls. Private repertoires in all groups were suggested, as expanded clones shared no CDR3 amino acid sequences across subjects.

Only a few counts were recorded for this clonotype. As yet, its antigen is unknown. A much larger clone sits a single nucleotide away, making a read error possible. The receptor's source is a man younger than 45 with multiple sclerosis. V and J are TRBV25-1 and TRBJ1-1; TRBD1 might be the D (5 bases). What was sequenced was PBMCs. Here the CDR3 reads CASWEGDTEAFF. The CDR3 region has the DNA TGTGCCAGCTGGGAAGGGGACACTGAAGCTTTCTTT.